The 16 T cell receptor beta chains given below trace back to one sample, sequenced in a study of blood T cells in healthy people across ages. It was with a sample-barcoded 5' primer and a J-beta primer mix that a second PCR of roughly 7 to 12 cycles was run. TCRdb recomputed calls from the 5' RACE reads with MiXCR, one row per CDR3 protein. The repertoire has around 1,500,000 distinct CDR3 sequences, approximately 42% of them found once; the top ten carry less than 8%. Material for sequencing was blood. Every receptor here comes from a woman under 30 in good health.

This clonotype was found a few times. The chain carries TRBV3-1 and TRBJ2-3; maybe TRBD2 (7 bases). CDR3 length: 15 amino acids. Germline values: CDR1 LGHDT, CDR2 YNNKEL (reference sequence). V gave up 4 bases and J gave up 6 bases, with 17 bases separating them. As DNA, the CDR3 is TGTGCCAGCAGCCGTTTTCCGGGGGGCCCGGATACGCAGTATTTT. Translating gives CASSRFPGGPDTQYF.

V gene TRBV20-1 combines with J gene TRBJ2-3; TRBD2 agrees at 11 bases. Germline CDR1 and CDR2: DFQATT and SNEGSKA (reference sequence). This CDR3 contains 17 residues. The J segment lost 2 bases and the V segment lost 0 bases, leaving 7 bases of the junction unmatched. CDR3: CSARDRVSGRVTDTQYF. DNA for the CDR3: TGCAGTGCTAGAGATCGGGTTAGCGGGAGGGTCACAGATACGCAGTATTTT.

The CDR3 nucleotides are TGTGCCAGCAGTGGGTCCCGGGACATTTATGGCTACACCTTC. Its protein is CASSGSRDIYGYTF. V is TRBV25-1 and J is TRBJ1-2; TRBD1 is a possible D gene (6 bases). V lost 4 bases, J lost 5 bases, and 14 bases lay in between. The CDR3 covers 14 residues. Germline V gives CDR1 MGHDK, CDR2 SYGVNS.

The genes are TRBV9 and TRBJ2-7; D is perhaps TRBD1 (6 bases). Germline V gives CDR1 SGDLS, CDR2 YYNGEE. Trimming removed 3 bases from V and 7 bases from J, with 14 bases in between. The CDR3 runs to 13 residues. In nucleotides, the CDR3 is TGTGCCAGCAGCGGAGGGGGAAAGGGGGAGCAGTACTTC. It is translated as CASSGGGKGEQYF.

The chain couples TRBV7-2 to TRBJ2-7, with 12 positions matching TRBD2. The CDR3 spans 15 residues. Germline V lookup: CDR1 SGHTA, CDR2 FQGNSA. The V segment lost 0 bases and the J segment 6 bases; nucleotides outside the gene matches: 3. Here the CDR3 reads CASSLAGLAGREQYF. The CDR3 coding sequence is TGTGCCAGCAGCTTAGCCGGACTAGCGGGGCGCGAGCAGTACTTC. Complete variable domain (other parts from reference TRBV7-2 and TRBJ2-7): GAGVSQSPSNKVTEKGKDVELRCDPISGHTALYWYRQSLGQGLEFLIYFQGNSAPDKSGLPSDRFSAERTGGSVSTLTIQRTQQEDSAVYLCASSLAGLAGREQYFGPGTRLTVT.

The chain recombines TRBV5-1 with TRBJ2-5; D is perhaps TRBD2 (5 bases). The better agreement between TRBJ2-4 and the DNA end casts doubt on the J call. This CDR3 region has 15 residues. Germline V gene data show CDR1 as SGHRS and CDR2 as YFSETQ. The CDR3 nucleotides read TGCGCCAGCAGCTTCGGACTTCCCACGATGAACATTCAGTACTTC. Translated, it gives CASSFGLPTMNIQYF.

This clonotype has just a few counts. The CDR3 loop is CASSRSGAPSYEQYF. In DNA, the CDR3 is TGTGCCAGCAGCCGTAGCGGGGCCCCCTCCTACGAGCAGTACTTC. The chain combines TRBV27 with TRBJ2-7, with 8 bases lining up with TRBD2. Germline V lookup: CDR1 MNHEY, CDR2 SMNVEV (reference sequence). After removal of 6 bases from V and 0 bases from J, the junction contained 7 bases not matched to a gene. There are 15 residues in the CDR3.

This clonotype appeared once. The V call is TRBV2, the J call TRBJ2-7; D not certain. The CDR3 loop spans 16 amino acids. Germline V gene sequence: CDR1 SNHLY, CDR2 FYNNEI. V lost 5 bases to trimming and J lost 0 bases, with 17 bases between them. CDR3 DNA sequence: TGTGCCAGCAGTTCCTCACAAGGGCTCAGCTCCTACGAGCAGTACTTC. Amino acid sequence: CASSSSQGLSSYEQYF.

The rearrangement joins TRBV10-1 to TRBJ2-5; D is unresolved. There are 13 residues in the CDR3. Germline V gives CDR1 WNHNN, CDR2 SYGVQD (reference sequence). With 0 bases removed from V and 6 bases from J, the gap between germline ends came to 8 bases. CDR3 protein: CASSESPVKTQYF. DNA of the CDR3: TGCGCCAGCAGTGAGTCTCCTGTAAAGACCCAGTACTTC.

This clonotype was counted many times. This chain connects TRBV12-3 or TRBV12-4 to TRBJ2-3; a possible D gene is TRBD2 (5 bases). This CDR3 has 14 amino acids. V lost 3 bases, J lost 0 bases, and 7 bases lay in between. The CDR3 bases are TGTGCCAGCAGTTTGAGGGCTAGCACAGATACGCAGTATTTT. Residues: CASSLRASTDTQYF.

The rearrangement uses TRBV3-1 and TRBJ2-1; TRBD1 agrees at 9 bases. The CDR3 is 15 residues long. Germline-derived CDR1 and CDR2 are LGHDT and YNNKEL (reference sequence). V was pared by 3 bases and J by 9 bases, with 9 bases of the junction left unmatched. CDR3 sequence (DNA): TGTGCCAGCAGCCACCCAGGACAGGGGTCGATTGAGCAGTTCTTC. This codes for CASSHPGQGSIEQFF.

V gene TRBV20-1 combines with J gene TRBJ2-7; TRBD2 matches 12 bases. Looked up from germline, CDR1 is DFQATT and CDR2 is SNEGSKA (reference sequence). The CDR3 is 16 amino acids. The V and J ends lost 3 bases and 5 bases, in that order; junction bases with no gene match: 11. CDR3 sequence: CSASSSTSGSSNEQYF. The CDR3 DNA reads TGCAGTGCTAGTTCATCGACTAGCGGGAGTTCCAACGAGCAGTACTTC.

V usage is TRBV21-1 and J usage is TRBJ2-7; no DNA check was done on the table's D call, TRBD1. The J call may be incorrect, as the DNA end agrees better with TRBJ2-4. TRBV21-1 constitutes a pseudogene. CDR3 length: 13 amino acids. CDR3 nucleotides: TGTGCCAGCAGCACCGGACAGCAGGACATTCAGTACTTC. It translates to CASSTGQQDIQYF.

V is TRBV27 and J is TRBJ2-3; D is perhaps TRBD1 (7 bases). The CDR3 has 17 residues. The V and J ends lost 0 bases and 3 bases respectively, with 16 bases between them. Germline CDR1 reads MNHEY; CDR2 reads SMNVEV (reference sequence). As DNA, the CDR3 is TGTGCCAGCAGTTTATCAGGCGGGGCCAGGGGGACAGATACGCAGTATTTT. Protein product: CASSLSGGARGTDTQYF.

The CDR3 coding sequence is TGTGCCAGCAGCCCCAGTGGAGGACTAGCGGGAGGGGGCGAGCAGTTCTTC. This codes for CASSPSGGLAGGGEQFF. The chain has TRBV4-2 and TRBJ2-1; TRBD2 matches at 15 bases. This CDR3 has 17 residues. Looked up from germline, CDR1 is LGHNA and CDR2 is YNFKEQ. V dropped 4 bases and J dropped 10; count of bases not matched to a gene: 11.

The V and J genes are TRBV7-2 and TRBJ2-7; 7 nucleotides agree with TRBD2. Losses at the gene ends were 2 bases for V and 2 bases for J; bases not matched to a gene: 3. From germline, CDR1 is SGHTA and CDR2 FQGNSA. This CDR3 is built from 14 residues. The CDR3 loop reads CASSLSGEAYEQYF. The CDR3 nucleotides are TGTGCCAGCAGCTTAAGCGGGGAAGCCTACGAGCAGTACTTC.